This is a list of T cell receptor beta chains from one sample in a study of blood T cell repertoires in COVID-19. Sequencing used immunoSEQ multiplex PCR; TCRdb keeps in-frame clones, though not all of them. The data hold roughly 250,000 clones, with roughly 89% observed a single time. The specimen sequenced was PBMCs or T cells enriched from blood (not recorded which). These receptors were collected from a middle-aged man who had recovered from COVID-19. Both conserved end residues are part of each CDR3. Fields, in order: V gene, J gene, CDR3 protein.

v_call: TRBV30; j_call: TRBJ2-5; cdr3_aa: CAWRTNHSGGRETQYF
v_call: TRBV9; j_call: TRBJ1-1; cdr3_aa: CASSVASRGRDTEAFF
v_call: TRBV18; j_call: TRBJ2-3; cdr3_aa: CASSPGLHRGTQYF
v_call: TRBV3-1/TRBV3-2; j_call: TRBJ1-1; cdr3_aa: CASSQAIRRDTRDTEAFF
v_call: TRBV9; j_call: TRBJ2-2; cdr3_aa: CASSSGLAGGTGELFF
v_call: TRBV7-2; j_call: TRBJ2-7; cdr3_aa: CASSSPGDSYEQYF
v_call: TRBV11-2; j_call: TRBJ2-5; cdr3_aa: CASSLGVEVNQETQYF
v_call: TRBV5-1; j_call: TRBJ2-3; cdr3_aa: CASSLAVNTGFGPDTQYF
v_call: TRBV7-2; j_call: TRBJ2-1; cdr3_aa: CASSPWGTAYTYNEQFF
v_call: TRBV6-5; j_call: TRBJ2-2; cdr3_aa: CASSYGRTGELFF
v_call: TRBV14; j_call: TRBJ2-3; cdr3_aa: CASSQDSRTVAATDTQYF
v_call: TRBV19; j_call: TRBJ2-1; cdr3_aa: CASSFMFKLAGLNNNEQFF